The clone carrying this TCR beta chain has more than one count but fewer than ten. Its matching antigen is unknown. The identical CDR3 is also encoded by other nucleotide sequences in the sample. Trimming cost V 2 bases and J 1 base, with 6 bases left between them. Germline loops: CDR1 SGHNT, CDR2 YYREEE (reference sequence). This CDR3 is built from 14 residues. This sample was included in a study of beta chain features in type 1 diabetes. Expressed TCRB transcripts were sequenced because the isolated RNA had all been reverse transcribed beforehand. Some 4 million reads were obtained on average from naive, central memory and regulatory T cell samples. TCRdb's table, derived via immunoSEQ multiplex PCR, lists solely in-frame clones and lacks some. Found here are 350,000 to 400,000 clones, roughly 12% of them singletons; the top ten hold 0.0095% to 0.013%. Isolation of CD4+ naive, central memory, regulatory and stem cell-like memory cells was achieved by sorting via CD45RO/CCR7/CD25/CD127/CD95/CD27.

Study results and caveats: Type 1 diabetes patients had moderately but significantly shorter TCRB CDR3s in all four CD4+ subsets. Patients showed naive, central memory and Treg TCRB repertoires that appeared more similar than those of healthy donors.

V and J are TRBV5-4 and TRBJ2-2; a weak D match, TRBD1 (5 bases). The TCR sequence derives from a woman aged 18-35 years with type 1 diabetes. Input material: naive CD4+ T cells from blood. CDR3 amino acids: CASSFDRNTGELFF. The CDR3 DNA follows: TGTGCCAGCAGCTTCGACAGGAACACCGGGGAGCTGTTTTTT.